The 25 T cell receptor beta chains given below trace back to one sample, sequenced in a study of shared clonotypes between healthy human individuals. TCRdb's copy holds only in-frame clones and misses some; the assay was immunoSEQ multiplex PCR. The data show about 2.4 million clones, 80% to 95% seen once. The source material was naive CD4+ T cells from PBMCs. Specified subset: CD45RA+ positively selected. Receptors were obtained from a man younger than 30 in good health. Some clones in this sample may be carry-over from other donors' samples.

This sequence joins TRBV23-1 and TRBJ1-2; TRBD1 matches at 9 bases. TRBV23-1 has ORF status, its function being uncertain. J gave up 5 bases and V 2 bases, and 9 bases lay outside the gene matches. The CDR3 runs to 16 residues. CDR3 loop: CASSQPEQGARYGYTF. The CDR3 coding sequence is TGCGCCAGCAGTCAACCTGAACAGGGGGCGCGGTATGGCTACACCTTC.

The chain is built from TRBV7-2 and TRBJ2-1, with TRBD2 matching 13 bases. Trimming removed 1 base from V and 8 bases from J; junction bases left unmatched: 5. CDR1 and CDR2 (germline): SGHTA, FQGNSA. CDR3 length equals 16 residues. The CDR3 sequence: CASSLEGTSGNYEQFF. The CDR3 DNA follows: TGTGCCAGCAGCTTAGAAGGGACTAGCGGGAATTATGAGCAGTTCTTC.

The chain joins TRBV5-1 to TRBJ2-2; 7 nucleotides agree with TRBD1. V gave up 7 bases and J gave up 2 bases; unmatched junction bases: 8. Germline values: CDR1 SGHRS, CDR2 YFSETQ. The CDR3 has 15 amino acids. CDR3 protein: CASSRDSRNTGELFF. The CDR3 DNA follows: TGCGCCAGCTCCCGGGACAGCCGAAACACCGGGGAGCTGTTTTTT.

This chain connects TRBV7-2 to TRBJ1-1; unclear D gene. Trimming took 3 bases from V and 1 from J, leaving 15 bases between them. Germline lookup yields CDR1 SGHTA and CDR2 FQGNSA. This CDR3 spans 16 amino acids. CDR3 amino acids: CASSFGDGVPNTEAFF. CDR3 sequence (DNA): TGTGCCAGCAGCTTCGGGGATGGTGTGCCGAACACTGAAGCTTTCTTT.

The chain links TRBV18 to TRBJ1-5; 8 bases line up with TRBD1. The CDR3 is made up of 17 amino acids. The germline gives CDR1 KGHSH, CDR2 LQKENI. V trimming: 3 bases; J trimming: 6 bases; junction bases outside the gene matches: 13. The CDR3 DNA reads as TGTGCCAGCTCACCTCCTTCTGGCAGGGGGCAAAGTCAGCCCCAGCATTTT. Protein: CASSPPSGRGQSQPQHF.

This sequence joins TRBV11-3 and TRBJ2-1; D ambiguous. Per germline, CDR1 SGHNT and CDR2 YENEEA. The CDR3 is made up of 12 amino acids. V was clipped by 1 base and J by 9 bases, with 7 bases between them. CDR3 in DNA: TGTGCCAGCAGCTTAGGCCGTGCTGAGCAGTTCTTC. It codes for CASSLGRAEQFF.

The gene calls are TRBV15 and TRBJ2-7, with a possible D match to TRBD1 (6 bases). With 1 base removed from V and 2 bases from J, the gap between germline ends came to 9 bases. Germline CDR1 reads LNHNV; CDR2 reads YYDKDF (reference sequence). The CDR3 sequence is 14 residues long. The CDR3 coding sequence is TGTGCCACCAGCAGAGTTACAGGGACCTACGAGCAGTACTTC. This translates into CATSRVTGTYEQYF.

V gene TRBV29-1 combines with J gene TRBJ2-7, with D perhaps TRBD1 or TRBD2 (5 bases each). This CDR3 is 13 amino acids long. V was trimmed by 6 bases and J by 2 bases, leaving 14 bases between them. Germline V gives CDR1 SQVTM, CDR2 ANQGSEA. CDR3 in amino acids: CSVEGQRPYEQYF. The CDR3 nucleotides read TGCAGCGTCGAGGGGCAGCGACCCTACGAGCAGTACTTC.

V and J are TRBV7-2 and TRBJ1-2; tentatively, D is TRBD1 (5 bases). The CDR3 length is 15 residues. Germline values: CDR1 SGHTA, CDR2 FQGNSA. Trimming stripped 3 bases from V and 4 bases from J, with 15 bases between. CDR3 coding DNA: TGTGCCAGCAGCTTTGATCCGGGACCGGCCTATGGCTACACCTTC. Translation: CASSFDPGPAYGYTF.

V usage is TRBV5-4 and J usage is TRBJ2-5, with 8 bases lining up with TRBD1. V shed 4 bases, J shed 2 bases, and the junction held 4 bases outside the gene matches. Germline V gene lookup returns CDR1 SGHNT and CDR2 YYREEE (reference sequence). This CDR3 contains 14 residues. The CDR3 nucleotides read TGTGCCAGCAGCACTAGGACAGGGCAAGAGACCCAGTACTTC. Its protein product is CASSTRTGQETQYF.

In its sample, this clone was seen once. This CDR3 is also generated by other DNA sequences in the sample. This chain links TRBV5-1 with TRBJ2-7; TRBD1 agrees at 9 bases. From germline, CDR1 is SGHRS and CDR2 YFSETQ. The J segment lost 1 base and the V segment lost 4 bases, leaving 6 bases of the junction unmatched. This CDR3 is built from 15 residues. CDR3 DNA: TGCGCCAGCAGCCCCCCGGGACAGGGATCCTACGAGCAGTACTTC. Translating it yields CASSPPGQGSYEQYF.

This chain links TRBV7-9 with TRBJ2-6; D not certain. The CDR3 totals 17 residues. Germline CDR1 and CDR2: SEHNR and FQNEAQ (reference sequence). V was clipped by 1 base and J by 1 base, with 11 bases between them. The DNA for the CDR3 is TGTGCCAGCAGCTTAGGACATTCCAGGTCTGGGGCCAACGTCCTGACTTTC. It specifies CASSLGHSRSGANVLTF.

The chain uses TRBV7-3 and TRBJ2-1, with D tentatively TRBD1 or TRBD2 (5 bases each). This CDR3 is 16 amino acids long. Per germline, CDR1 SGHTA and CDR2 FQGTGA. The V end was cut by 5 bases, the J end by 3 bases, with 17 bases between. CDR3 DNA sequence: TGTGCCAGCAGCCCGATATCGGGGACCCTCTACAATGAGCAGTTCTTC. The encoded protein is CASSPISGTLYNEQFF.

This clone was found once. This sequence joins TRBV5-1 and TRBJ2-1; the D gene is possibly TRBD1 (6 bases). CDR3 size: 16 residues. V was pared by 4 bases and J by 5 bases, with 19 bases between. CDR1 and CDR2 from the germline V gene are SGHRS and YFSETQ. Here the CDR3 DNA reads TGCGCCAGCAGCCCCCAACAGGGTCTCTCAAACAATGAGCAGTTCTTC. It codes for CASSPQQGLSNNEQFF. Based on the CDR3 plus reference TRBV5-1 and TRBJ2-1, the full variable domain is KAGVTQTPRYLIKTRGQQVTLSCSPISGHRSVSWYQQTPGQGLQFLFEYFSETQRNKGNFPGRFSGRQFSNSRSEMNVSTLELGDSALYLCASSPQQGLSNNEQFFGPGTRLTVL.

The rearrangement uses TRBV5-1 and TRBJ2-5, with 9 bases aligning to TRBD2. Germline V gives CDR1 SGHRS, CDR2 YFSETQ. The CDR3 is made up of 16 amino acids. The J segment lost 6 bases and the V segment lost 3 bases, leaving 12 bases of the junction unmatched. CDR3 in DNA: TGCGCCAGCAGCTCGTACTCCGGGACTAGCAAACAGACCCAGTACTTC. Its protein product is CASSSYSGTSKQTQYF.

The chain couples TRBV30 to TRBJ1-5; the D is unclear. CDR1 and CDR2 from the germline V gene are GTSNPN and SVGIG (reference sequence). The CDR3 is 13 amino acids. V lost 2 bases, J lost 5 bases, and 10 bases lay in between. The CDR3 loop is CAWSLGPDQPQHF. The DNA of the CDR3 is TGTGCCTGGAGTCTTGGACCGGATCAGCCCCAGCATTTT.

In this sample, this clone turned up once. The chain couples TRBV21-1 to TRBJ1-3. TRBV21-1 is reported as a pseudogene. The CDR3 sequence is 12 residues long. CDR3 amino acids: CASIKEGNTIYF. In nucleotides, the CDR3 is TGTGCCAGCATAAAGGAGGGAAACACCATATATTTT.

V gene TRBV5-8 combines with J gene TRBJ2-1; 9 bases line up with TRBD2. This CDR3 has 17 amino acids. CDR1 SGHTS and CDR2 YDEGEE come from the germline V gene. Losses at the gene ends were 1 base for V and 1 base for J; bases not matched to a gene: 6. The CDR3 region is CASSLLISGSSYNEQFF. The CDR3 DNA follows: TGTGCCAGCAGCTTGCTGATTAGCGGGAGTTCCTACAATGAGCAGTTCTTC.

The chain carries TRBV11-2 and TRBJ2-1; 7 bases fit TRBD1. In germline, CDR1 is SGHAT, CDR2 FQNNGV. The CDR3 is made up of 12 amino acids. Losses at the gene ends were 3 bases for V and 16 bases for J; bases not matched to a gene: 9. Here the CDR3 reads CASSFLRTGVFF. CDR3 bases: TGTGCCAGCAGCTTCTTAAGGACAGGCGTATTCTTC.

The chain carries TRBV28 and TRBJ2-1; D remains unclear. V was pared by 6 bases and J by 6 bases, with 9 bases between. This CDR3 spans 12 amino acids. CDR1 is MDHEN, CDR2 SYDVKM, per germline. CDR3 residues: CASRPAINEQFF. In DNA form, the CDR3 reads TGTGCCAGCAGGCCTGCGATCAATGAGCAGTTCTTC.

The chain joins TRBV18 to TRBJ1-3, with a tentative D call TRBD1 (6 bases). Germline assignment: CDR1 KGHSH and CDR2 LQKENI. This CDR3 contains 19 residues. Trimming removed 2 bases at V and 0 bases at J, with 20 bases between. The CDR3 region is CASSPVTGNGLRSGNTIYF. CDR3 sequence (DNA): TGTGCCAGCTCACCAGTCACAGGGAACGGACTTCGCTCTGGAAACACCATATATTTT.

The chain uses TRBV28 and TRBJ1-2, with D hard to call. Germline CDR1 MDHEN, CDR2 SYDVKM. Deletions cut 4 bases from V and 8 bases from J, with 17 bases between. The CDR3 length is 14 residues. The CDR3, as DNA: TGTGCCAGCAGTTCGGACGTTGTGGTAAGAGGCTACACCTTC. Its protein product is CASSSDVVVRGYTF.

V gene TRBV6-5 combines with J gene TRBJ1-1; a weak D match, TRBD1 (5 bases). There are 14 residues in the CDR3. Per germline, CDR1 MNHEY and CDR2 SVGAGI. Trimming left V 2 bases short and J 5 bases short, with 12 bases between. This CDR3 is CASSYAPGQTEAFF. The DNA of the CDR3 is TGTGCCAGCAGTTACGCACCGGGGCAGACTGAAGCTTTCTTT.

As for this clone: The same CDR3 is also encoded by other DNA sequences in this sample. The V call is TRBV5-1, the J call TRBJ2-1; 11 positions agree with TRBD2. Germline CDR1 SGHRS, CDR2 YFSETQ. Trimming cost V 1 base and J 9 bases; bases outside gene matches: 3. The CDR3 totals 14 residues. For the CDR3, the DNA is TGCGCCAGCAGCTTGACTAGCGGGAGCTTTGAGCAGTTCTTC. Protein product: CASSLTSGSFEQFF. Using reference TRBV5-1 and TRBJ2-1 for the parts outside the CDR3, the full variable domain is KAGVTQTPRYLIKTRGQQVTLSCSPISGHRSVSWYQQTPGQGLQFLFEYFSETQRNKGNFPGRFSGRQFSNSRSEMNVSTLELGDSALYLCASSLTSGSFEQFFGPGTRLTVL.

The table lists this clone with a few counts. V gene TRBV29-1 combines with J gene TRBJ1-1; D remains unclear. CDR1 and CDR2 (germline): SQVTM, ANQGSEA. CDR3 length equals 14 residues. The V gene lost 0 bases and the J gene lost 4 bases, with 12 bases spanning the gap. CDR3 nucleotide sequence: TGCAGCGTTGAAGATCCCAACATGGGCACTGAAGCTTTCTTT. Its translation is CSVEDPNMGTEAFF.